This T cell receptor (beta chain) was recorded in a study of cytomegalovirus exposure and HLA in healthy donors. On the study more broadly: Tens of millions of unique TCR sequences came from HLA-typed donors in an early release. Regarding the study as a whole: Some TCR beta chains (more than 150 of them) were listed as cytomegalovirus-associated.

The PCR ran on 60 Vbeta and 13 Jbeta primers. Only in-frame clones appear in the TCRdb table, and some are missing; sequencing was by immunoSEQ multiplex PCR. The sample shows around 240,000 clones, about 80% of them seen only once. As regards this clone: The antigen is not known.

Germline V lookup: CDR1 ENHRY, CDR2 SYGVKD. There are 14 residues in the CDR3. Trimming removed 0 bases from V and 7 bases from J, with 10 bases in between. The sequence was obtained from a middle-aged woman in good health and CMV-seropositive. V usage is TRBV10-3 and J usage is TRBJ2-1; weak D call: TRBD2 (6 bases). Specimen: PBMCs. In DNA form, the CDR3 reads TGTGCCATCAGTGAGTCAGAGGAGGGAAATGAGCAGTTCTTC. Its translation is CAISESEEGNEQFF.